This T cell receptor (beta chain) stems from a study of cytomegalovirus exposure and HLA in healthy donors. The study, taken as a whole, reports: Solely CMV serostatus was available to characterize immune exposure. Associated with cytomegalovirus, according to the listing, were some 150 TCR beta chains.

Healthy bone marrow donors formed the donor group. This clone has more than one count but fewer than ten. As yet, its antigen is unknown. V dropped 0 bases and J dropped 7 bases, with 6 bases sitting between them. The CDR3 loop spans 12 amino acids. The germline V gene encodes CDR1 MNHNS and CDR2 SASEGT. The PCR used 60 Vbeta and 13 Jbeta primers. Sequencing used immunoSEQ multiplex PCR; TCRdb keeps in-frame clones, though not all of them. This table holds about 91,000 clones, roughly two thirds found once. The source of this sequence is a human donor in good health. Sequences were obtained from PBMCs. This chain uses TRBV6-1 with TRBJ1-1; D ambiguous. For the CDR3, the DNA is TGTGCCAGCAGTGAAGCGGGCAGTGAAGCTTTCTTT. As protein: CASSEAGSEAFF.